A selection of T cell receptor beta chains follows, all from one sample in a study of T cell responses to AZD1222 COVID-19 vaccine. TCRdb's table, derived via immunoSEQ multiplex PCR, lists solely in-frame clones and lacks some. The repertoire holds around 140,000 clones, with approximately 89% as singletons. Sample: peripheral blood, taken 28 days after the second AZD1222 dose. The receptors were sampled from an adult who received the AZD1222 COVID-19 vaccine. Both conserved end residues are part of each CDR3. D genes are given only for firm matches. A clone size is listed for some rows: how often the clone was seen (once, few, many), or a class if it is expanded.

.	.	TRBJ1-1	TRBV12-3/TRBV12-4	CASSLGRYTEAFF	TGTGCCAGCAGTTTAGGCAGATACACTGAAGCTTTCTTT
few	TRBD1	TRBJ1-1	TRBV6-4	CASSDNGDRDPPWGTEAFF	TGTGCCAGCAGTGACAACGGGGACAGGGACCCGCCATGGGGCACTGAAGCTTTCTTT
.	.	TRBJ2-2	TRBV10-3	CAISASGNTGELFF	TGTGCCATAAGTGCGTCGGGAAACACCGGGGAGCTGTTTTTT
.	TRBD2	TRBJ2-5	TRBV11-2	CASSPSSGTSGETQYF	TGTGCCAGCAGCCCGTCGTCAGGGACTAGCGGGGAGACCCAGTACTTC
.	TRBD2	TRBJ2-1	TRBV29-1	CSGGTSGRAGEQFF	TGCAGCGGAGGGACTAGCGGGAGGGCCGGTGAGCAGTTCTTC
.	.	TRBJ2-1	TRBV27	CASSESRGLFF	TGTGCCAGCAGCGAATCCAGGGGTTTGTTCTTC
.	.	TRBJ2-2	TRBV9	CASSLGLPTGELFF	TGTGCCAGCAGCCTAGGACTGCCCACCGGGGAGCTGTTTTTT
.	.	TRBJ2-3	TRBV7-9	CASSLGGMGTVQYF	TGTGCCAGCAGCTTAGGGGGTATGGGGACCGTGCAGTATTTT
few	.	TRBJ2-5	TRBV6-6	CASRPRGASQETQYF	TGTGCCAGCAGACCTCGGGGGGCCTCACAAGAGACCCAGTACTTC
.	.	TRBJ2-4	TRBV19	CASSISTQNIQYF	TGTGCCAGTAGTATTTCGACCCAAAACATTCAGTACTTC
.	.	TRBJ2-1	TRBV5-4	CASSFSVSSYNEQFF	TGTGCCAGCAGCTTCTCGGTAAGCTCCTACAATGAGCAGTTCTTC
.	TRBD2	TRBJ2-5	TRBV28	CASSGTSGVGETQYF	TGTGCCAGCAGCGGGACTAGCGGCGTTGGGGAGACCCAGTACTTC
.	.	TRBJ1-4	TRBV6-2/TRBV6-3	CASSPGTGEKLFF	TGTGCCAGCAGTCCCGGGACGGGTGAAAAACTGTTTTTT
.	.	TRBJ2-3	TRBV6-2/TRBV6-3	CASSYSYSTDTQYF	TGTGCCAGCAGTTACTCCTACAGCACAGATACGCAGTATTTT
.	TRBD1	TRBJ2-7	TRBV29-1	CSVGETGDEQYF	TGCAGCGTTGGAGAGACAGGGGATGAGCAGTACTTC
once	TRBD1	TRBJ1-1	TRBV7-9	CASSKGQANTEAFF	TGTGCCAGCAGCAAGGGACAGGCGAACACTGAAGCTTTCTTT
.	.	TRBJ2-7	TRBV4-3	CASSQDNDEQYF	TGCGCCAGCAGCCAAGATAACGACGAGCAGTACTTC
.	TRBD1	TRBJ1-5	TRBV27	CASSSGTGGNQPQHF	TGTGCCAGCAGTTCCGGGACAGGGGGTAATCAGCCCCAGCATTTT
.	TRBD1	TRBJ1-1	TRBV5-5	CASSLDGQGAREAFF	TGTGCCAGCAGCTTGGACGGGCAGGGGGCGAGGGAAGCTTTCTTT
few	.	TRBJ2-1	TRBV6-4	CATSAGGVSNEQFF	TGTGCCACTTCAGCGGGTGGGGTGTCCAATGAGCAGTTCTTC